Shown below are 22 T cell receptor beta chains from a single sample sequenced in a study of blood T cell repertoires in COVID-19. Clones were sequenced by immunoSEQ multiplex PCR, and TCRdb holds only the in-frame ones, with some missing. There are around 250,000 clones in the sample; around 90% occur only once, and 0.85% to 0.95% lies in the top ten. The sample taken for sequencing was peripheral blood. The source is a woman between 40 and 50 years old who had recovered from COVID-19.

The V and J genes are TRBV18 and TRBJ1-2, with 9 bases identical to TRBD1. The V gene end was trimmed by 3 bases and the J gene end by 6 bases; junction bases not matched to a gene: 11. The CDR3 covers 16 residues. CDR1 KGHSH and CDR2 LQKENI come from the germline V gene. The DNA for the CDR3 is TGTGCCAGCTCACCGGACAGGGGTTTGAGTTTGGATGGCTACACCTTC. Translation gives CASSPDRGLSLDGYTF.

This chain links TRBV3-1 (or the pseudogene TRBV3-2) with TRBJ2-6; 9 bases are a match to TRBD2. The J segment lost 2 bases and the V segment lost 4 bases, leaving 6 bases of the junction unmatched. The CDR3 loop spans 17 amino acids. Germline V CDR1 and CDR2: LGHDT, YNNKEL (reference sequence). CDR3 loop: CASSLTSGTTGANVLTF. Written as DNA, the CDR3 is TGTGCCAGCAGCCTGACTAGCGGAACGACTGGGGCCAACGTCCTGACTTTC.

The genes are TRBV29-1 and TRBJ1-2, with D possibly matching TRBD1 (5 bases). CDR1 is SQVTM and CDR2 is ANQGSEA in the germline V gene. V dropped 1 base and J dropped 3 bases, with 12 bases sitting between them. The CDR3 runs 14 residues. The CDR3 DNA reads TGCAGCGTTGAAGCCCAAGGGGCGGACTATGGCTACACCTTC. Translated: CSVEAQGADYGYTF.

J is TRBJ2-2 and V is TRBV9; TRBD2 agrees at 10 bases. CDR1 and CDR2 (germline): SGDLS, YYNGEE. The CDR3 loop spans 16 amino acids. V shed 3 bases, J shed 6 bases, and the junction held 8 bases outside the gene matches. CDR3 sequence reads: CASSASSGRPPGELFF. DNA of the CDR3: TGTGCCAGCAGCGCGTCTAGCGGGAGACCCCCCGGGGAGCTGTTTTTT.

The genes are TRBV6-5 and TRBJ2-7; TRBD2 aligns across 12 bases. The trim removed 5 bases at V and 6 bases at J, leaving 5 bases unmatched. The CDR3 consists of 14 residues. The germline CDR1 and CDR2 sequences are MNHEY and SVGAGI. CDR3 protein: CASSPSGRAVEQYF. DNA of the CDR3: TGTGCCAGCAGTCCTAGCGGGAGGGCCGTCGAGCAGTACTTC.

The chain couples TRBV10-3 to TRBJ2-3; 9 nucleotides match TRBD1. Looked up from germline, CDR1 is ENHRY and CDR2 is SYGVKD. The CDR3 consists of 15 residues. With V trimmed by 2 bases and J by 4 bases, 4 bases remained unmatched. In DNA, the CDR3 is TGTGCCATCAGTGAGCCGCGGACAGGGGCAGATACGCAGTATTTT. Translating gives CAISEPRTGADTQYF.

The chain joins TRBV21-1 to TRBJ2-7; the table's D call, TRBD2, was not checked against the DNA. TRBV21-1 is deemed a pseudogene. The CDR3 is 17 amino acids. The CDR3: CASSKKGGLAGYYEQYF. The CDR3 DNA sequence: TGTGCCAGCAGCAAAAAGGGCGGACTAGCGGGATACTACGAGCAGTACTTC.

The genes are TRBV10-3 and TRBJ2-1, with 7 bases fitting TRBD2. The CDR3 extends over 14 amino acids. The V gene end was trimmed by 4 bases and the J gene end by 10 bases; junction bases not matched to a gene: 10. Germline V gives CDR1 ENHRY, CDR2 SYGVKD. The CDR3 DNA reads as TGTGCCATCAGTGGGGAGAGGGGAGCGGGGGAGCAGTTCTTC. Translating it yields CAISGERGAGEQFF.

CDR3 nucleotide sequence: TGTGCCAGCAGCCCACCGATACCGCGGGATGAGCAGTTCTTC. Its translation: CASSPPIPRDEQFF. The V and J genes are TRBV7-9 and TRBJ2-1; D might be TRBD2 (5 bases). Germline V gives CDR1 SEHNR, CDR2 FQNEAQ (reference sequence). The V end was cut by 5 bases, the J end by 8 bases, with 16 bases between. The CDR3 extends over 14 amino acids.

This chain joins TRBV24-1 and TRBJ2-1; the match to TRBD2 covers 13 bases. With V trimmed by 5 bases and J by 3 bases, 0 bases remained unmatched. The CDR3 runs 15 residues. The germline CDR1 and CDR2 sequences are KGHDR and SFDVKD. CDR3 nucleotide sequence: TGTGCCACCAGTGGACTAGCGGGAGGCTACAATGAGCAGTTCTTC. Protein product: CATSGLAGGYNEQFF.

The chain carries TRBV5-1 and TRBJ2-3, with TRBD1 matching 8 bases. Germline loops: CDR1 SGHRS, CDR2 YFSETQ. CDR3 size: 16 residues. The ends lost 4 bases at V and 1 base at J; junction bases unmatched: 8. The CDR3 nucleotides are TGCGCCAGCAGCCCCAGGACAGGGTATGGCACAGATACGCAGTATTTT. Protein product: CASSPRTGYGTDTQYF.

The genes are TRBV7-8 and TRBJ2-3; the D is unclear. The germline V gene encodes CDR1 SGHVS and CDR2 FQNEAQ. CDR3 size: 11 residues. The germline V and J ends were trimmed by 5 bases and 6 bases, with 6 bases remaining between them. The CDR3, as DNA: TGTGCCAGCAGCCCTTTTGATACGCAGTATTTT. Residues: CASSPFDTQYF.

The V gene is TRBV6-6, the J gene TRBJ2-2; 7 bases map to TRBD1. Germline-derived CDR1 and CDR2 are MNHNY and SVGAGI (reference sequence). Trimming cost V 10 bases and J 0 bases; bases outside gene matches: 8. The CDR3 runs to 15 residues. The CDR3 DNA follows: TGTGCCACGCGTCCCGGGACAGCGAACACCGGGGAGCTGTTTTTT. It yields the protein CATRPGTANTGELFF.

The chain joins TRBV30 to TRBJ2-7; TRBD2 matches at 9 bases. With V trimmed by 1 base and J by 2 bases, 9 bases remained unmatched. Germline lookup yields CDR1 GTSNPN and CDR2 SVGIG (reference sequence). This CDR3 is built from 16 residues. This CDR3 reads CAWSANTGTSPYEQYF. The CDR3 DNA follows: TGTGCCTGGAGTGCCAACACCGGGACTAGCCCCTACGAGCAGTACTTC. The full variable domain, rest sourced from reference TRBV30 and TRBJ2-7, is SQTIHQWPATLVQPVGSPLSLECTVEGTSNPNLYWYRQAAGRGLQLLFYSVGIGQISSEVPQNLSASRPQDRQFILSSKKLLLSDSGFYLCAWSANTGTSPYEQYFGPGTRLTVT.

This clone came up once. The chain couples TRBV30 to TRBJ2-5; weak D call: TRBD1 (5 bases). The CDR3 extends over 15 amino acids. CDR1 is GTSNPN, CDR2 SVGIG, per germline (reference sequence). V was cut by 3 bases and J by 5 bases, with 19 bases left in between. Here the CDR3 reads CAWSQGQGAGETQYF. The CDR3 DNA is TGTGCCTGGAGCCAAGGACAAGGGGCCGGGGAGACCCAGTACTTC.

The V call is TRBV10-3, the J call TRBJ2-1, with 8 bases lining up with TRBD1. CDR1 ENHRY and CDR2 SYGVKD come from the germline V gene. V gave up 6 bases and J gave up 5 bases; unmatched junction bases: 12. The CDR3 runs to 16 residues. The CDR3 nucleotides read TGTGCCATCAGCGACAGGGGTGTTGTCGATCACAATGAGCAGTTCTTC. Translated: CAISDRGVVDHNEQFF.

The chain is built from TRBV30 and TRBJ1-3; tentatively, D is TRBD1 (5 bases). V was trimmed by 0 bases and J by 0 bases, leaving 9 bases between them. The CDR3 length is 15 residues. Per the germline V gene, CDR1 is GTSNPN and CDR2 is SVGIG (reference sequence). Here the CDR3 reads CAWSVGQHSGNTIYF. The CDR3 DNA reads as TGTGCCTGGAGTGTAGGACAACACTCTGGAAACACCATATATTTT.

The J gene is TRBJ1-2, the V gene TRBV27, with D possibly TRBD1 on 5 matching bases. The CDR3 has 13 amino acids. Trimming removed 2 bases from V and 4 bases from J, with 8 bases in between. Germline CDR1 MNHEY, CDR2 SMNVEV (reference sequence). The CDR3, as DNA: TGTGCCAGCAGTTTACAGGGTAGCTATGGCTACACCTTC. Its protein product is CASSLQGSYGYTF.

The chain couples TRBV10-3 to TRBJ1-2; 8 positions match TRBD1. CDR3 size: 13 residues. The germline CDR1 and CDR2 sequences are ENHRY and SYGVKD. V gave up 10 bases and J gave up 4 bases; unmatched junction bases: 8. Here the CDR3 DNA reads TGTGCCAGCCGGACAGGGCCAACCTATGGCTACACCTTC. This sequence encodes CASRTGPTYGYTF.

This clone appeared once. V is TRBV19 and J is TRBJ1-2; 7 bases fit TRBD1. CDR1 is LNHDA, CDR2 SQIVND, per germline (reference sequence). V was clipped by 3 bases and J by 0 bases; unmatched bases: 7. CDR3 length equals 16 residues. CDR3 residues: CASSILSQGANYGYTF. The CDR3 region has the DNA TGTGCCAGTAGTATCTTGTCGCAGGGGGCTAACTATGGCTACACCTTC.

The V and J genes are TRBV3-1 (or the pseudogene TRBV3-2) and TRBJ2-7; TRBD1 matches at 10 bases. V dropped 5 bases and J dropped 4; count of bases not matched to a gene: 8. Germline loops: CDR1 LGHDT, CDR2 YNNKEL (reference sequence). The length of the CDR3 is 15 residues. The CDR3 nucleotides are TGTGCCAGCAGCTACCAGGGGACAGGGGTATACGAGCAGTACTTC. This gives the protein CASSYQGTGVYEQYF.

The rearrangement joins TRBV24-1 to TRBJ1-2; TRBD1 aligns across 9 bases. Germline CDR1 reads KGHDR; CDR2 reads SFDVKD. The CDR3 consists of 13 residues. Trimming at V came to 4 bases and at J to 8 bases, leaving 4 bases not matched to a gene. CDR3 loop: CATSEGTGKGYTF. The CDR3 DNA reads TGTGCCACCAGTGAAGGGACAGGGAAGGGCTACACCTTC.